Below are 5 T cell receptor beta chains sequenced from a single sample in a study of shared clonotypes between healthy human individuals. Profiled with immunoSEQ multiplex PCR; TCRdb holds only in-frame clones, not every one. Of a few million clones listed, around 95% are singletons. The sample consisted of naive CD4+ T cells sorted from blood. Subset in this sample: CD45RA+ positively selected. Source of these receptors: a man between 18 and 29 years old in good health.

CDR3 in amino acids: CASSSRARTSGSSSYNEQFF. As DNA, the CDR3 is TGTGCCAGCAGTTCCCGAGCGAGGACTAGCGGGAGCAGCTCCTACAATGAGCAGTTCTTC. The chain employs TRBV2 and TRBJ2-1; TRBD2 matches at 13 bases. The CDR3 has 20 residues. Germline V gene sequence: CDR1 SNHLY, CDR2 FYNNEI. V gave up 5 bases and J gave up 0 bases; unmatched junction bases: 13.

The chain couples TRBV11-2 to TRBJ1-4; D perhaps matches TRBD1 (6 bases). The germline CDR1 and CDR2 sequences are SGHAT and FQNNGV. The CDR3 runs 16 residues. V gave up 0 bases and J gave up 6 bases, with 14 bases separating them. CDR3 protein: CASSLDGWGLDEKLFF. CDR3 bases: TGTGCCAGCAGCTTAGATGGGTGGGGGCTCGATGAAAAACTGTTTTTT.

The chain couples TRBV28 to TRBJ1-5, with 9 bases identical to TRBD1. The V gene's germline CDR1 is MDHEN and CDR2 SYDVKM. The CDR3 extends over 15 amino acids. After removal of 5 bases from V and 0 bases from J, the junction contained 2 bases not matched to a gene. The CDR3 nucleotides read TGTGCCAGCAGTCAGACAGGGGGTAGCAATCAGCCCCAGCATTTT. This translates into CASSQTGGSNQPQHF.

The chain couples TRBV11-2 to TRBJ2-1, with 7 nucleotides matching TRBD1. The CDR3 sequence is 14 residues long. The germline V gene has CDR1 SGHAT and CDR2 FQNNGV. V lost 3 bases, J lost 6 bases, and 5 bases stayed unmatched. CDR3 nucleotide sequence: TGTGCCAGCAGCTTCGACAGGGTCGGCAATGAGCAGTTCTTC. It encodes CASSFDRVGNEQFF.

CDR3 DNA: TGTGCCAGCGCCGCTTTGGGACTAGCGATGGATACGCAGTATTTT. It yields the protein CASAALGLAMDTQYF. The chain uses TRBV5-6 and TRBJ2-3; 10 positions agree with TRBD2. CDR3 size: 15 residues. Germline CDR1 and CDR2: SGHDT and YYEEEE. V lost 7 bases, J lost 6 bases, and 11 bases stayed unmatched.